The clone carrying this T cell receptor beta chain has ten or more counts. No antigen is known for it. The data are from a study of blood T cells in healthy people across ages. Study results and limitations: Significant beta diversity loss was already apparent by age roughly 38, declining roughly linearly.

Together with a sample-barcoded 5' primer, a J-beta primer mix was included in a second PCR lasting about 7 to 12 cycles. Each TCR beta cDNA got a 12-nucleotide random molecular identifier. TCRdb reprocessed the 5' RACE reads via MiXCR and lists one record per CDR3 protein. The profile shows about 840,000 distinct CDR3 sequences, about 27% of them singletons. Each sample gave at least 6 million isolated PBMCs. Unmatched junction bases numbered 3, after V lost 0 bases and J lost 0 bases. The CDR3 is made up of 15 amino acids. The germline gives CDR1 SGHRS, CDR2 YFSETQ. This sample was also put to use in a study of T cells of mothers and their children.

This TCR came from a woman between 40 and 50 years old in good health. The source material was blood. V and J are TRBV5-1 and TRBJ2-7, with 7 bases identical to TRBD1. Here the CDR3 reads CASSLVGTDSYEQYF. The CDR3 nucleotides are TGCGCCAGCAGCTTGGTAGGGACAGACTCCTACGAGCAGTACTTC.